At least ten counts were recorded for the clone carrying this T cell receptor beta chain. Germline CDR1 and CDR2: LNHNV and YYDKDF (reference sequence). The V end lost 6 bases, the J end lost 6 bases, and 17 bases lay between the germline ends. This CDR3 comprises 14 residues. This specimen belongs to a study of patients and donors after allogeneic stem cell transplantation. TCRdb reprocessed the RT-PCR reads with MiXCR, giving one entry per CDR3 protein. The table lists 400,000 to 450,000 distinct CDR3 sequences, roughly 17% of them singletons, with 6.5% to 7.5% in the top ten. V usage is TRBV15 and J usage is TRBJ2-5, with D maybe TRBD1 (6 bases). The clonotype originates from a human donor who was either an allogeneic HSCT recipient or a stem cell or donor lymphocyte infusion donor (not recorded which). It is not recorded whose cells these are; they may come from a transplant donor. Source material: blood, either unsorted or a sorted T cell fraction (not recorded which). The CDR3 reads CATSILTGGKTQYF. For the CDR3, the DNA is TGTGCCACCAGTATTTTGACAGGTGGAAAGACCCAGTACTTC.